This record covers a single TCR beta chain. Blood draws occurred at baseline, cycle 4 day 1, and cycle 7 day 1. The entry originates in a study of OX40 agonist ivuxolimab in advanced cancers. Across the whole study: Of mixed ages from about 20 to 90 and averaging roughly 66 years, the group was approximately 80% male.

Using immunoSEQ multiplex PCR, the repertoire was profiled, and TCRdb retains in-frame clones only, with some absent. The sample holds tens of thousands of clones, roughly nine tenths seen once. This CDR3 has 16 amino acids. Trimming took 5 bases from V and 2 from J; bases not matched to a gene: 10. Germline CDR1 and CDR2: SGDLS and YYNGEE. This receptor was obtained from an adult with an advanced solid tumor such as melanoma, head and neck, liver or kidney cancer. This chain joins TRBV9 and TRBJ2-7, with 10 bases identical to TRBD2. The sample consisted of CD4+ or CD8+ T cells sorted from blood, taken in a trial of the OX40 agonist ivuxolimab. This CDR3 reads CASSPHLAGATYEQYF. The CDR3 region has the DNA TGTGCCAGCAGTCCTCACCTAGCGGGAGCCACCTACGAGCAGTACTTC.